This T cell receptor (beta chain) was retrieved from a study of early T cells in non-severe SARS-CoV-2 infection listed by TCRdb under 2021. About the investigation overall: Bulk RNA from unsorted whole blood was used for TCR sequencing, so alpha and beta chains could not be paired.

The library relied on 5' RACE. Sequencing instrument: NextSeq 500. Unique molecular identifiers were attached to individual cDNA molecules in the TCR library protocol so that sequencing error and PCR bias could be corrected. Both TCR alpha and beta chains were sequenced, and tight co-correlation was observed between alpha and beta sequence abundances in each sample. The paper's data handling went like this. Decombinator V4 was used to annotate TCR sequences for V gene, J gene and CDR3. Expanded TCRs were defined as changing significantly between any two time points under a Poisson model with p below 0.0001. TCR abundances were normalised to the total number of TCRs sequenced in each sample and reported as counts per million. MAIT TCRs were defined by TRAV1-2 paired with TRAJ12, TRAJ20 or TRAJ33, and iNKT TCRs by TRAV10 paired with TRAJ18. VDJdb, accessed 1 November 2021, was searched for CMV, EBV and SARS-CoV-2 annotated TCRs, excluding TCRs annotated for multiple antigens. TCRdb applied fastp at Q25 and MiXCR to the public reads, then kept only in-frame beta chains. Entries that share a CDR3 protein sequence are merged under the most common genes and DNA. The V and J calls were determined by TCRdb, not by the authors. The sample table contains approximately 50,000 distinct CDR3 sequences; only one count was recorded for roughly an eighth of them. Approximately 2.5% of the sample belongs to the ten largest clones.

Broader findings and caveats from the paper: VDJdb matching was skewed toward anti-spike CD8 responses and likely underestimated virus-specific expansions, missing private and CD4 specificities.

The CDR3 has 13 amino acids, counting the end cysteine and phenylalanine. Only the CDR3 DNA stays, 39 bases, in frame from base 1. The germline V gene yields SGHRS for CDR1 and YFSETQ for CDR2. The junction shows trimming of 2 bases on V and 6 bases on J, plus 12 bases between the germline ends. Set within a cohort of healthcare workers in London, UK, this nested case-control study involved weekly PCR testing of nasopharyngeal swabs along with blood sampling. Healthcare workers were enrolled in the week of the UK lockdown, from 23 to 31 March 2020, and were followed every week for up to about 16 weeks. This clonotype was seen a handful of times. What this receptor recognizes is not known. Base quality data are lacking; no much larger clone is found one base away.

The receptor's source is an adult who was a healthcare worker with PCR-confirmed SARS-CoV-2 infection or an uninfected control (not recorded which). Sequences were derived from whole blood, sampled at baseline. Rearrangement joined TRBV5-1 to TRBJ2-7; D gene: possibly TRBD1, on 5 matching bases. The bases are TGCGCCAGCAGCTTCCAGACAGATATCGAGCAGTACTTC. This gives the protein CASSFQTDIEQYF.